The 27 T cell receptor beta chains listed next were all sequenced from one sample in a study of response to subunit inactivated influenza vaccine. One entry per CDR3 protein results from TCRdb running MiXCR on the RT-PCR reads. In the table there are 400,000 to 550,000 distinct CDR3 sequences, 25% of which are singletons. The input for sequencing was CD4+ T cells sorted from PBMCs, taken around 5 days after vaccination. Source of these receptors: a man in his forties or fifties who received an inactivated influenza vaccine.

The chain joins TRBV3-1 to TRBJ1-2; D not certain. V lost 5 bases and J lost 2, with 9 bases in between. The CDR3 is made up of 13 amino acids. Germline V CDR1 and CDR2: LGHDT, YNNKEL (reference sequence). The CDR3 here is CASSGETNYGYTF. In nucleotides, the CDR3 is TGTGCCAGCAGCGGGGAAACCAACTATGGCTACACCTTC.

The J gene is TRBJ1-2, the V gene TRBV6-5, with D possibly being TRBD1 (6 bases). CDR1 and CDR2 from the germline V gene are MNHEY and SVGAGI. Trimming removed 8 bases at V and 4 bases at J, with 14 bases between. The CDR3 length is 13 residues. The CDR3 is CASGYRDAYGYTF. The CDR3, as DNA: TGTGCCAGCGGGTACAGGGATGCCTATGGCTACACCTTC.

This clonotype occurred many times. The genes are TRBV5-1 and TRBJ2-5; 7 nucleotides align to TRBD2. CDR3 length: 13 amino acids. CDR1 and CDR2 from the germline V gene are SGHRS and YFSETQ. V was pared by 5 bases and J by 3 bases, with 4 bases of the junction left unmatched. The CDR3 nucleotides read TGCGCCAGCAGTCCCGGACTAGAAGAGACCCAGTACTTC. Residues: CASSPGLEETQYF.

The chain is built from TRBV4-2 and TRBJ2-1, with 9 bases that match TRBD2. With V trimmed by 5 bases and J by 4 bases, 9 bases remained unmatched. Germline V gene sequence: CDR1 LGHNA, CDR2 YNFKEQ. The CDR3 extends over 16 amino acids. The CDR3 DNA reads TGTGCCAGCAGCGGAAATCTAGCGGGGAAATACAATGAGCAGTTCTTC. Translated, it gives CASSGNLAGKYNEQFF.

The table lists this clonotype with a few counts. This chain joins TRBV18 and TRBJ2-7, with 7 positions matching TRBD1. The length of the CDR3 is 15 residues. V gave up 1 base and J gave up 4 bases; unmatched junction bases: 7. Germline V gene lookup returns CDR1 KGHSH and CDR2 LQKENI. The CDR3 loop reads CASSPLGDRIYEQYF. The CDR3, as DNA: TGTGCCAGCTCACCACTAGGGGACAGAATTTACGAGCAGTACTTC.

The rearrangement uses TRBV18 and TRBJ2-5; unclear D gene. Trimming removed 0 bases from V and 4 bases from J, with 12 bases in between. Per the germline V gene, CDR1 is KGHSH and CDR2 is LQKENI. The CDR3 loop spans 15 amino acids. The CDR3 DNA sequence: TGTGCCAGCTCACCACCGACCGGGCGCGGAGAGACCCAGTACTTC. Amino acids: CASSPPTGRGETQYF.

The J gene is TRBJ1-2, the V gene TRBV7-2; D is uncertain. This CDR3 comprises 11 residues. Deletions cut 9 bases from V and 7 bases from J, with 12 bases between. Germline CDR1 and CDR2: SGHTA and FQGNSA. The CDR3: CASGKNGGYTF. CDR3 in DNA: TGTGCCAGTGGAAAGAACGGTGGCTACACCTTC.

A word on this clonotype: The junction shows a germline mismatch at one end, possibly a read error. The J gene is TRBJ2-5, the V gene TRBV7-7; 8 bases map to TRBD1. Germline V gene lookup returns CDR1 SSHAT and CDR2 FNYEAQ (reference sequence). This CDR3 spans 17 amino acids. The chain's CDR3 is CASSLGGTGVIQETQYF. The DNA for the CDR3 is TGTGCTAGCAGCTTAGGGGGGACAGGCGTTATACAAGAGACCCAGTACTTC. Drawing the rest from reference TRBV7-7 and TRBJ2-5, the complete variable domain is GAGVSQSPRYKVTKRGQDVTLRCDPISSHATLYWYQQALGQGPEFLTYFNYEAQPDKSGLPSDRFSAERPEGSISTLTIQRTEQRDSAMYRCASSLGGTGVIQETQYFGPGTRLLVL.

This clonotype appeared a few times. This chain links TRBV7-2 with TRBJ2-7; tentatively, D is TRBD2 (5 bases). V lost 5 bases and J lost 0, with 8 bases in between. CDR1 and CDR2 from the germline V gene are SGHTA and FQGNSA. This CDR3 spans 13 amino acids. CDR3 sequence reads: CASSDRGSYEQYF. Here the CDR3 DNA reads TGTGCCAGCAGCGACCGGGGCTCCTACGAGCAGTACTTC. Together with reference TRBV7-2 and TRBJ2-7, the CDR3 gives the full variable domain: GAGVSQSPSNKVTEKGKDVELRCDPISGHTALYWYRQSLGQGLEFLIYFQGNSAPDKSGLPSDRFSAERTGGSVSTLTIQRTQQEDSAVYLCASSDRGSYEQYFGPGTRLTVT.

This clonotype showed up just once. This chain uses TRBV13 with TRBJ2-7; TRBD1 matches at 9 bases. The V and J ends lost 5 bases and 6 bases, in that order; junction bases with no gene match: 8. Germline V gene lookup returns CDR1 PRHDT and CDR2 FYEKMQ (reference sequence). CDR3 length: 14 amino acids. DNA for the CDR3: TGTGCCAGCAGCATCGGACAGGGGACGAGCGAGCAGTACTTC. It encodes CASSIGQGTSEQYF.

The chain employs TRBV6-2 or TRBV6-3 and TRBJ1-1, with D unclear. This CDR3 has 13 amino acids. Trimming pared 3 bases from V and 6 bases from J, leaving 11 bases between. Germline V gene sequence: CDR1 MNHEY, CDR2 SVGEGT. CDR3 sequence (DNA): TGTGCCAGCAGTTATAGGTACGGACCTGAAGCTTTCTTT. It codes for CASSYRYGPEAFF.

V usage is TRBV29-1 and J usage is TRBJ2-2; TRBD2 might be the D (6 bases). The CDR3 sequence is 13 residues long. The germline CDR1 and CDR2 sequences are SQVTM and ANQGSEA. V was trimmed by 5 bases and J by 7 bases, leaving 14 bases between them. CDR3 sequence: CSVSGLANGELFF. The CDR3 bases are TGCAGCGTTTCTGGTCTAGCGAACGGGGAGCTGTTTTTT.

This clonotype was seen only a few times. V usage is TRBV9 and J usage is TRBJ2-1, with D tentatively TRBD2 (6 bases). V gave up 2 bases and J gave up 0 bases, with 6 bases separating them. The CDR3 sequence is 14 residues long. The germline CDR1 and CDR2 sequences are SGDLS and YYNGEE. CDR3 sequence: CASSVGSSYNEQFF. The CDR3 nucleotides read TGTGCCAGCAGCGTCGGGAGCTCCTACAATGAGCAGTTCTTC.

V and J are TRBV7-9 and TRBJ1-5, with D tentatively TRBD1 (5 bases). This CDR3 has 14 residues. V dropped 3 bases and J dropped 7 bases, with 13 bases sitting between them. Germline CDR1 and CDR2: SEHNR and FQNEAQ (reference sequence). The CDR3 coding sequence is TGTGCCAGCAGCTTGGGTGGCAGGGACCAGCCCCAGCATTTT. This gives the protein CASSLGGRDQPQHF.

Ten or more counts support this clonotype. DNA of the CDR3: TGTGCCAGCAGCCAAGGACAGGTCAATCAGCCCCAGCATTTT. Residues: CASSQGQVNQPQHF. V and J are TRBV7-2 and TRBJ1-5; 7 nucleotides agree with TRBD1. The trim removed 5 bases at V and 3 bases at J, leaving 4 bases unmatched. In germline, CDR1 is SGHTA, CDR2 FQGNSA. The CDR3 loop spans 14 amino acids.

The rearrangement links TRBV28 to TRBJ1-6; D gene uncertain. The length of the CDR3 is 14 residues. V was pared by 2 bases and J by 4 bases, with 6 bases between. Germline CDR1 MDHEN, CDR2 SYDVKM. The CDR3 DNA sequence: TGTGCCAGCAGTTTACCGTCTTATAATTCACCCCTCCACTTT. This encodes CASSLPSYNSPLHF.

This chain joins TRBV29-1 and TRBJ1-2, with D maybe TRBD1 (5 bases). V was trimmed by 5 bases and J by 3 bases, leaving 7 bases between them. Germline V gene data show CDR1 as SQVTM and CDR2 as ANQGSEA. The CDR3 has 11 residues. The CDR3 spells CSVRGDYGYTF. As DNA, the CDR3 is TGCAGCGTTAGAGGGGACTATGGCTACACCTTC.

This chain uses TRBV24-1 with TRBJ2-1, with D possibly being TRBD1 (6 bases). The V end lost 3 bases, the J end lost 2 bases, and 10 bases lay between the germline ends. The CDR3 extends over 15 amino acids. The germline CDR1 and CDR2 sequences are KGHDR and SFDVKD. CDR3 nucleotide sequence: TGTGCCACCAGTGATGGGGGCCTGCCCTACAATGAGCAGTTCTTC. Residues: CATSDGGLPYNEQFF.

This clonotype was observed a few times. The chain uses TRBV11-1 and TRBJ1-1, with a possible D match to TRBD1 (6 bases). Germline loops: CDR1 SGHAT, CDR2 FQDESV (reference sequence). The CDR3 runs 15 residues. V lost 5 bases, J lost 5 bases, and 18 bases lay in between. The CDR3 bases are TGTGCCAGCAGCGCGGAGGGAACAGGGCGGACTGAAGCTTTCTTT. Translation gives CASSAEGTGRTEAFF.

A few counts support this clonotype. The chain joins TRBV12-3 or TRBV12-4 to TRBJ2-7, with D uncertain. Between the trimmed V and J ends, which lost 2 bases and 0 bases, there was a span of 5 bases. The length of the CDR3 is 13 residues. The CDR3: CASSLFISYEQYF. CDR3 nucleotide sequence: TGTGCCAGCAGTTTATTCATCTCCTACGAGCAGTACTTC.

The gene calls are TRBV4-1 and TRBJ1-1; 9 nucleotides agree with TRBD1. V shed 4 bases, J shed 8 bases, and the junction held 14 bases outside the gene matches. Germline V gene lookup returns CDR1 MGHRA and CDR2 YSYEKL. The CDR3 sequence is 16 residues long. In nucleotides, the CDR3 is TGCGCCAGCAGCCTTGTCTTGGGACAGGGCGCACGGGAAGCTTTCTTT. This translates into CASSLVLGQGAREAFF.

The V gene is TRBV20-1, the J gene TRBJ2-7, with 9 bases fitting TRBD2. The germline V gene has CDR1 DFQATT and CDR2 SNEGSKA (reference sequence). Unmatched junction bases numbered 6, after V lost 0 bases and J lost 3 bases. CDR3 length equals 15 residues. The CDR3 region is CSARDLASGVYEQYF. CDR3 DNA sequence: TGCAGTGCTAGAGATTTGGCTAGCGGGGTCTACGAGCAGTACTTC.

This chain connects TRBV27 to TRBJ2-5; D unclear. Germline V lookup: CDR1 MNHEY, CDR2 SMNVEV (reference sequence). The germline V and J ends were trimmed by 1 base and 0 bases, with 9 bases remaining between them. This CDR3 has 15 residues. CDR3 DNA: TGTGCCAGCAGTTTATTAGGACGGGACCAAGAGACCCAGTACTTC. It specifies CASSLLGRDQETQYF.

This clonotype was counted only a few times. J is TRBJ2-2 and V is TRBV7-9; 9 nucleotides match TRBD1. This CDR3 comprises 15 residues. Germline V gene data show CDR1 as SEHNR and CDR2 as FQNEAQ (reference sequence). J gave up 4 bases and V 5 bases, and 5 bases lay outside the gene matches. The CDR3 nucleotides are TGTGCCAGCAGCCTCCAGACAGGGGGCACCGGGGAGCTGTTTTTT. Translation: CASSLQTGGTGELFF.

V is TRBV28 and J is TRBJ2-1; a weak D match, TRBD2 (6 bases). The CDR3 loop spans 16 amino acids. V was trimmed by 9 bases and J by 4 bases, leaving 22 bases between them. Germline CDR1 is MDHEN and CDR2 is SYDVKM. The CDR3 bases are TGTGCCAGTAAAACCATCCGCGGGGCGGCTTACAATGAGCAGTTCTTC. This codes for CASKTIRGAAYNEQFF.

This chain uses TRBV28 with TRBJ2-1; perhaps D is TRBD1 or TRBD2 (6 bases each). Germline V gives CDR1 MDHEN, CDR2 SYDVKM. V was trimmed by 2 bases and J by 15 bases, leaving 14 bases between them. CDR3 length: 12 amino acids. Here the CDR3 DNA reads TGTGCCAGCAGTTTACCCCTAGGGGGACTGTTCTTC. Translated, it gives CASSLPLGGLFF.

A single count supports this clonotype. V and J are TRBV21-1 and TRBJ2-5; TRBD1, the table's D call, lacks a check against the DNA. TRBV21-1 has pseudogene status. This CDR3 has 22 amino acids. CDR3 residues: CASSKGRKVTEGRPRYQETQYF. The CDR3 nucleotides read TGTGCCAGCAGCAAGGGGCGGAAGGTGACAGAAGGACGTCCTCGGTACCAAGAGACCCAGTACTTC.